This T cell receptor beta chain derives from a study of T cells in Graves' hyperthyroidism and ophthalmopathy. Amplification targeted TCR beta CDR3 regions from RNA transcripts. A first-round RT-PCR of the TCR CDR3 used the HTBI primer set. TCRdb used MiXCR to reprocess the multiplex PCR reads, holding one entry per CDR3 protein. The profile covers roughly 500,000 distinct CDR3 sequences, with more than 45% appearing a single time and around a fifth taken by the ten largest. Sample: peripheral blood or thyroid tissue (not recorded which). This clonotype was obtained from an adult woman with Graves' disease, either hyperthyroidism or ophthalmopathy (not recorded which).

The CDR3 DNA follows: TGTGCCAGCAGCTTCGGGGACACCGGTTATGGCTACACCTTC. It encodes CASSFGDTGYGYTF. This chain connects TRBV2 to TRBJ1-2, with D perhaps matching TRBD1 (6 bases). Germline loops: CDR1 SNHLY, CDR2 FYNNEI. The V end was cut by 6 bases, the J end by 5 bases, with 16 bases between. The CDR3 extends over 14 amino acids.